The rows below give T cell receptor beta chains drawn from one sample of a study of cytomegalovirus exposure and HLA in healthy donors. Clones were read by immunoSEQ multiplex PCR, and TCRdb kept only the in-frame ones, dropping some. This table holds 150,000 to 180,000 clones, more than 70% found once. The specimen was PBMCs. The source is a woman aged 35 to 49 in good health and CMV-seropositive. CDR3s include the opening cysteine and the closing phenylalanine or tryptophan. Each record gives: clone size, V gene, J gene, D gene, CDR3 DNA, CDR3 protein. A D gene is named only where the DNA matches it firmly. The size of a clone is reported for some rows only, either as once, few or many, or as a class for expanded clones.

abundance: .; v_gene: TRBV25-1; j_gene: TRBJ1-4; d_gene: .; CDR3nt: TGTGCCAGCGGGGAATCAGGGGTTGGGGATGAAAAACTGTTTTTT; CDR3aa: CASGESGVGDEKLFF
abundance: .; v_gene: TRBV7-7; j_gene: TRBJ2-1; d_gene: .; CDR3nt: TGTGCTAGCAGCTTTGGGACAACCTACAATGAGCAGTTCTTC; CDR3aa: CASSFGTTYNEQFF
abundance: .; v_gene: TRBV7-9; j_gene: TRBJ2-1; d_gene: TRBD2; CDR3nt: TGTGCCAGCGGGCGGGGGACTTCGAATGAGCAGTTCTTC; CDR3aa: CASGRGTSNEQFF
abundance: .; v_gene: TRBV9; j_gene: TRBJ2-5; d_gene: .; CDR3nt: TGTGCCAGCAGCGTTTGGGCGGGTGAGGAGACCCAGTACTTC; CDR3aa: CASSVWAGEETQYF
abundance: .; v_gene: TRBV14; j_gene: TRBJ2-1; d_gene: TRBD2; CDR3nt: TGTGCCAGCAGCCAACAAAGCGGGACCTACAATGAGCAGTTCTTC; CDR3aa: CASSQQSGTYNEQFF
abundance: .; v_gene: TRBV19; j_gene: TRBJ1-2; d_gene: TRBD1; CDR3nt: TGTGCCAGTACCTACTGGACAGGGACGAGGGACTATGGCTACACCTTC; CDR3aa: CASTYWTGTRDYGYTF
abundance: .; v_gene: TRBV11-2; j_gene: TRBJ1-1; d_gene: TRBD1; CDR3nt: TGTGCCAGCAGCTTACGGGACAGGGTAGTTCGAGCTTTCTTT; CDR3aa: CASSLRDRVVRAFF
abundance: few; v_gene: TRBV30; j_gene: TRBJ2-7; d_gene: .; CDR3nt: TGTGCCTGGAGTGTAAGGCCAGGGGAAGGCTCCTACGAGCAGTACTTC; CDR3aa: CAWSVRPGEGSYEQYF
abundance: .; v_gene: TRBV5-1; j_gene: TRBJ2-7; d_gene: TRBD2; CDR3nt: TGCGCCAGCAGAGGGACTAGCGGGAGAAGGTACGAGCAGTACTTC; CDR3aa: CASRGTSGRRYEQYF
abundance: .; v_gene: TRBV5-6; j_gene: TRBJ1-2; d_gene: .; CDR3nt: TGTGCCAGCAGCCTAGGGGGGGTTTCTAACTATGGCTACACCTTC; CDR3aa: CASSLGGVSNYGYTF
abundance: .; v_gene: TRBV15; j_gene: TRBJ2-1; d_gene: TRBD2; CDR3nt: TGTGCCACCAGCTCCCCGGAGGGCAGCGGGAGAAATGAGCAGTTCTTC; CDR3aa: CATSSPEGSGRNEQFF